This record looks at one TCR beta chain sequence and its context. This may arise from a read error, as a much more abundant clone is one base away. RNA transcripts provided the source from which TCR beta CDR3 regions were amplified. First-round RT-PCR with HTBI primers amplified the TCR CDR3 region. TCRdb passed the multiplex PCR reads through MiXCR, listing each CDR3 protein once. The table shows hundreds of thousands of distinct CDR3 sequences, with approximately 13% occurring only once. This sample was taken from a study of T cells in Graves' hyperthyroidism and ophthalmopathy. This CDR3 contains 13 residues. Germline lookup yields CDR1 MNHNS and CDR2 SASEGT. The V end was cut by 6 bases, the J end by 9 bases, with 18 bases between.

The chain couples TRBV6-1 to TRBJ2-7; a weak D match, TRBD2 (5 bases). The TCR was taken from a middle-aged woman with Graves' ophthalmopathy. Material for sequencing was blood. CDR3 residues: CASSLFPGNGQYF. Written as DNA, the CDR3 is TGTGCCAGCAGCCTTTTCCCGGGGAACGGGCAGTACTTC.